The clone carrying this T cell receptor beta chain was seen at least ten times. Breast cancer patients provided tissue from their axillary draining lymph nodes. This entry comes from a study of breast tumors, draining lymph nodes, adjacent tissues. Germline V gene data show CDR1 as SGHRS and CDR2 as YFSETQ. After removal of 4 bases from V and 2 bases from J, the junction contained 5 bases not matched to a gene. The CDR3 has 14 amino acids. MiXCR was run by TCRdb on the multiplex PCR reads, yielding one entry per CDR3 protein. This sample has 130,000 or so distinct CDR3 sequences, with approximately 22% found just once.

V is TRBV5-1 and J is TRBJ2-7; TRBD1 matches 8 bases. The clonotype was recovered from a female donor with breast cancer. Some clones in this sample may be carry-over from other donors' samples. Sequencing was carried out using axillary lymph node tissue. CDR3 nucleotides: TGCGCCAGCAGCATCCAGACAGGGGCCTACGAGCAGTACTTC. Protein product: CASSIQTGAYEQYF.